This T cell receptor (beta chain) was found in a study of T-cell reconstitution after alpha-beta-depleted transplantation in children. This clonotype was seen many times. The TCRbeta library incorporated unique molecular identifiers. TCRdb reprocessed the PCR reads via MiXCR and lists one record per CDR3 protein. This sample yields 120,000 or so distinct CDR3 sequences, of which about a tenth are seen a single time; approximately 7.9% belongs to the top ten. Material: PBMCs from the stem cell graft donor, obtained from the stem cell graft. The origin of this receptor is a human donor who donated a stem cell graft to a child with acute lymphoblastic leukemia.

The CDR3 here is CASSPRAARSNEQFF. CDR3 sequence (DNA): TGTGCCAGCAGCCCCCGGGCCGCGAGGTCCAATGAGCAGTTCTTC. This chain joins TRBV6-5 and TRBJ2-1; no firm D call. Per germline, CDR1 MNHEY and CDR2 SVGAGI. The V and J ends lost 6 bases and 6 bases respectively, with 18 bases between them. This CDR3 is built from 15 residues.